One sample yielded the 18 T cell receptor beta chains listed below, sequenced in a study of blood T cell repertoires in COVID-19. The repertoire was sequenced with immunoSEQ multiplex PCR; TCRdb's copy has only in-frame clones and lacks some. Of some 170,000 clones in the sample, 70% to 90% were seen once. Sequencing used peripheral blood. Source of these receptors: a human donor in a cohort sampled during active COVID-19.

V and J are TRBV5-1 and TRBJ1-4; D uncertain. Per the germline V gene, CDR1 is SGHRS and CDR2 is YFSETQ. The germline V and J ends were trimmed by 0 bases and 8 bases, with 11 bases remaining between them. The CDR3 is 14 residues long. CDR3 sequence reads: CASSLGILEEKLFF. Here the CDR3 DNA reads TGCGCCAGCAGCTTGGGCATTTTAGAAGAAAAACTGTTTTTT.

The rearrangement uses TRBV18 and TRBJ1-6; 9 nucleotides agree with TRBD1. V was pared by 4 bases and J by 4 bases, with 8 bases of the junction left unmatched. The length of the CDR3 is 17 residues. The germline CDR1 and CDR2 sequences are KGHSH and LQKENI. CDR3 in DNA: TGTGCCAGCTCACACCGTCGGGACAGGGAATATAATTCACCCCTCCACTTT. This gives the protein CASSHRRDREYNSPLHF.

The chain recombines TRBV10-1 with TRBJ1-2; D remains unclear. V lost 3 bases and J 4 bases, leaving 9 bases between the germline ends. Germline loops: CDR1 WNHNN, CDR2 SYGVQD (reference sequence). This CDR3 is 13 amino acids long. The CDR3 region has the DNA TGCGCCAGCAGTGAATCTGGGAGCTATGGCTACACCTTC. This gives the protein CASSESGSYGYTF.

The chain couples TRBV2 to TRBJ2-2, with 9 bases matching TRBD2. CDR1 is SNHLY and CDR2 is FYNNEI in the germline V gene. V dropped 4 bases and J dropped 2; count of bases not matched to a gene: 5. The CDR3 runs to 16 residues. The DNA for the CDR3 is TGTGCCAGCAGTGGGTCTAGCGGGGTTAACACCGGGGAGCTGTTTTTT. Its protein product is CASSGSSGVNTGELFF.

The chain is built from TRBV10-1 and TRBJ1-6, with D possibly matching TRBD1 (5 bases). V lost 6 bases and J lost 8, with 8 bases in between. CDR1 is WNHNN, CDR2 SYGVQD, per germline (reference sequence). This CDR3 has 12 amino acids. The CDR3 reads CASSQGDSPLHF. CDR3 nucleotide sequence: TGCGCCAGCAGCCAAGGGGATTCACCCCTCCACTTT.

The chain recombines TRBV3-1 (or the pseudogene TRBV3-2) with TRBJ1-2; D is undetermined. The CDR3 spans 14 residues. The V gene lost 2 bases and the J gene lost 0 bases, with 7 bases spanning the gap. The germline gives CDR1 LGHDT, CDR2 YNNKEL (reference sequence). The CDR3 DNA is TGTGCCAGCAGCCAATTCGGAGCTAACTATGGCTACACCTTC. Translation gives CASSQFGANYGYTF.

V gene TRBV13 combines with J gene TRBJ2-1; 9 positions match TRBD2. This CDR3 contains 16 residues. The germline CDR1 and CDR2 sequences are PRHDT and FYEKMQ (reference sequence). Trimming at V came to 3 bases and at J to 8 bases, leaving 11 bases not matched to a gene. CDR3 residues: CASSLGGGRAKYEQFF. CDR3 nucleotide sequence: TGTGCCAGCAGCTTGGGCGGCGGGAGGGCCAAGTATGAGCAGTTCTTC.

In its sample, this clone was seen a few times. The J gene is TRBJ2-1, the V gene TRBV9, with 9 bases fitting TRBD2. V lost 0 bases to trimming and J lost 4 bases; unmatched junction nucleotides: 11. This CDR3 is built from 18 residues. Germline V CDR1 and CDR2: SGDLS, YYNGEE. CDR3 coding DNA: TGTGCCAGCAGCGTAGACCCCGGGGGACTAGCAGGGTACAATGAGCAGTTCTTC. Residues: CASSVDPGGLAGYNEQFF.

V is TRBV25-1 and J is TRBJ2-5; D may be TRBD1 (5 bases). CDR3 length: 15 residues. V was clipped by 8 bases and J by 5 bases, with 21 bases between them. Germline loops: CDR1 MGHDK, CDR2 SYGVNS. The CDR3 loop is CASFQTPDIGETQYF. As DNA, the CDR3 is TGTGCCAGCTTTCAGACCCCGGACATAGGGGAGACCCAGTACTTC.

This CDR3 reads CASSHSAGGGRSYNEQFF. The CDR3 DNA sequence: TGCGCCAGCAGTCACTCTGCTGGAGGCGGGAGGTCTTACAATGAGCAGTTCTTC. This chain connects TRBV10-1 to TRBJ2-1, with TRBD2 identical over 8 bases. This CDR3 contains 18 residues. Germline V gives CDR1 WNHNN, CDR2 SYGVQD (reference sequence). Trimming cost V 5 bases and J 4 bases; bases outside gene matches: 16.

CDR3 in amino acids: CASSPFTTGGTGELFF. The CDR3 region has the DNA TGTGCCAGCTCACCATTCACGACAGGGGGCACCGGGGAGCTGTTTTTT. The chain joins TRBV18 to TRBJ2-2, with 9 positions matching TRBD1. The V gene end was trimmed by 2 bases and the J gene end by 4 bases; junction bases not matched to a gene: 5. Germline V lookup: CDR1 KGHSH, CDR2 LQKENI. The CDR3 loop spans 16 amino acids.

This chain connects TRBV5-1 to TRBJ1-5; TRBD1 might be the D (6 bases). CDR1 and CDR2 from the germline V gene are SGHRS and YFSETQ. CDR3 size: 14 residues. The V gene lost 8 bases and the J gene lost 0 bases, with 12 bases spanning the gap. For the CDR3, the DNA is TGCGCCAGTAGGACAGATCCTAGCAATCAGCCCCAGCATTTT. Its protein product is CASRTDPSNQPQHF.

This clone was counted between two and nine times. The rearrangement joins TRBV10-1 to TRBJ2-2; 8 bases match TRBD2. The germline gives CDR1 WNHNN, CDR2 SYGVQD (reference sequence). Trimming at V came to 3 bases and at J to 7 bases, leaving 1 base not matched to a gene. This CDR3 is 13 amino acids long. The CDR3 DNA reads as TGCGCCAGCAGTGATAGCGGGATCGGGGAGCTGTTTTTT. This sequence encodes CASSDSGIGELFF.

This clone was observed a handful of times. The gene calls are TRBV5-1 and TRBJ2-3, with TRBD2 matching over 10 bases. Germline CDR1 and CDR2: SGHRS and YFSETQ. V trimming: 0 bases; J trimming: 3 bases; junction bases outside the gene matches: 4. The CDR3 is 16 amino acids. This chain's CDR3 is CASSLGSSGGTDTQYF. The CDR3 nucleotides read TGCGCCAGCAGCTTGGGTTCTAGCGGGGGAACAGATACGCAGTATTTT.

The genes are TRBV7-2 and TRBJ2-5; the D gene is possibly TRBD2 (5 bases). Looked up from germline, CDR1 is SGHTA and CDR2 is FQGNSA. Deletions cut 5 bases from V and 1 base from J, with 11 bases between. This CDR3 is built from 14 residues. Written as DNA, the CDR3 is TGTGCCAGCAGCATTGGGAGTATCCAAGAGACCCAGTACTTC. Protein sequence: CASSIGSIQETQYF. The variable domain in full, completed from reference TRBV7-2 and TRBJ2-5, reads GAGVSQSPSNKVTEKGKDVELRCDPISGHTALYWYRQSLGQGLEFLIYFQGNSAPDKSGLPSDRFSAERTGGSVSTLTIQRTQQEDSAVYLCASSIGSIQETQYFGPGTRLLVL.

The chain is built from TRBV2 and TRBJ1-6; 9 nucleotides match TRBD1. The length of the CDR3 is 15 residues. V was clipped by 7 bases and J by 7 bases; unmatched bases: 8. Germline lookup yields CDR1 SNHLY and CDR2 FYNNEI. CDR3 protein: CASTLDRGFNSPLHF. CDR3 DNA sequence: TGTGCCAGCACCCTGGACAGGGGATTCAATTCACCCCTCCACTTT.

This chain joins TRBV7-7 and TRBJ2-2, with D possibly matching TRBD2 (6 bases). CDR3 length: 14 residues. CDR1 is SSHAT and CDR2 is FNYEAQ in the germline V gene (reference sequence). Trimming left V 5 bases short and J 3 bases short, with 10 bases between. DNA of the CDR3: TGTGCCAGCAGCGGCGGGACTTACACCGGGGAGCTGTTTTTT. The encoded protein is CASSGGTYTGELFF.

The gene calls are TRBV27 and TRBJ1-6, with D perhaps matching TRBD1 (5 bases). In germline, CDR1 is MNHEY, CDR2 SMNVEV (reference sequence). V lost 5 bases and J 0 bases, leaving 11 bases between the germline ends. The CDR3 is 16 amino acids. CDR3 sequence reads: CASSGGVPSYNSPLHF. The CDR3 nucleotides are TGTGCCAGCAGTGGGGGGGTCCCCTCCTATAATTCACCCCTCCACTTT.